This T cell receptor (beta chain) emerged from a study of T cell responses to AZD1222 COVID-19 vaccine. Regarding the study as a whole: Spike-specific TCR breadth and depth grew following two AZD1222 doses. Dominant CD4 TCR responses targeted spike regions 160-218 and 743-854. White British donors predominated, females outnumbered males, and clonal diversity was possibly underestimated. Close to half of spike-specific TCRs reportedly recognize unmutated variant regions.

Measured with immunoSEQ multiplex PCR; TCRdb has only the in-frame clones, and not every one. The table shows over 150,000 clones, with approximately 93% occurring only once. With 4 bases removed from V and 2 bases from J, the gap between germline ends came to 11 bases. Germline CDR1 reads SEHNR; CDR2 reads FQNEAQ (reference sequence). The CDR3 is 14 amino acids. In the case of this clone: Its matching antigen is unknown.

The material was peripheral blood, obtained 28 days after the second AZD1222 dose. This rearrangement joins TRBV7-9 to TRBJ1-2; possibly TRBD1 for D (5 bases). The TCR comes from an adult who received the AZD1222 COVID-19 vaccine. CDR3 coding DNA: TGTGCCAGCAGCTCCGACAGAAGAAACTATGGCTACACCTTC. As protein: CASSSDRRNYGYTF.